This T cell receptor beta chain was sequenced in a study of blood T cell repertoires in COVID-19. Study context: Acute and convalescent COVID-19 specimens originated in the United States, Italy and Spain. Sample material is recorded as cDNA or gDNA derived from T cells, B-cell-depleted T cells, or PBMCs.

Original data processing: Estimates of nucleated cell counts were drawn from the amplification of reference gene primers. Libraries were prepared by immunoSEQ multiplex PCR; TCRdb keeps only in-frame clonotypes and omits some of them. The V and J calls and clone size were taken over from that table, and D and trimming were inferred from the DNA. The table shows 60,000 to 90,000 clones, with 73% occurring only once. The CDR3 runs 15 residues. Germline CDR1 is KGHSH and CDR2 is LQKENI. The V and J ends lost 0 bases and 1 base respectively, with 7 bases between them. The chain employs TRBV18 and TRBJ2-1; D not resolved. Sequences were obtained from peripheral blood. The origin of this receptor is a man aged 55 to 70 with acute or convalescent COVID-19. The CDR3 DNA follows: TGTGCCAGCTCACCACCGTCTCGGTCCTACAATGAGCAGTTCTTC. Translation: CASSPPSRSYNEQFF.